The 32 T cell receptor beta chains presented below share a single source sample, sequenced in a study of T cell responses to AZD1222 COVID-19 vaccine. The repertoire was sequenced with immunoSEQ multiplex PCR; TCRdb's copy has only in-frame clones and lacks some. Among 77,000 or so clones listed, approximately 90% were seen once. Specimen: peripheral blood, collected on day 0 of AZD1222 vaccination. The receptors shown here come from an adult in good health.

The chain is built from TRBV28 and TRBJ2-5; possibly TRBD1 for D (6 bases). Trimming removed 6 bases from V and 6 bases from J, with 14 bases in between. Per germline, CDR1 MDHEN and CDR2 SYDVKM. This CDR3 comprises 13 residues. CDR3 in DNA: TGTGCCAGCAGGACAGGTATGATGAAGACCCAGTACTTC. Protein product: CASRTGMMKTQYF.

This chain connects TRBV5-5 to TRBJ2-7; the D gene is possibly TRBD1 (6 bases). Trimming removed 3 bases from V and 2 bases from J, with 12 bases in between. CDR1 SGHKS and CDR2 YYEKEE come from the germline V gene (reference sequence). This CDR3 is 14 amino acids long. As DNA, the CDR3 is TGTGCCAGCAGCTACAGGGCAGGGACCTACGAGCAGTACTTC. Protein: CASSYRAGTYEQYF.

The chain uses TRBV2 and TRBJ2-1; 7 bases are shared with TRBD2. CDR3 length: 12 residues. The V gene's germline CDR1 is SNHLY and CDR2 FYNNEI. The V and J ends lost 7 bases and 7 bases, in that order; junction bases with no gene match: 4. The CDR3 region is CASIGGRNEQFF. In DNA form, the CDR3 reads TGTGCCAGCATCGGCGGGAGAAATGAGCAGTTCTTC.

The V and J genes are TRBV18 and TRBJ2-7; D gene unclear. There are 15 residues in the CDR3. V was pared by 0 bases and J by 2 bases, with 11 bases between. The germline CDR1 and CDR2 sequences are KGHSH and LQKENI. CDR3: CASSPPRTATYEQYF. In nucleotides, the CDR3 is TGTGCCAGCTCACCACCCCGGACGGCAACCTACGAGCAGTACTTC.

The chain couples TRBV5-6 to TRBJ1-1, with TRBD1 matching 9 bases. Germline V gives CDR1 SGHDT, CDR2 YYEEEE. Unmatched junction bases numbered 21, after V lost 3 bases and J lost 6 bases. CDR3 length: 19 residues. The CDR3 loop is CASSSIKKGQGKKSSEAFF. The CDR3 coding sequence is TGTGCCAGCAGCTCAATAAAGAAAGGACAGGGGAAGAAGAGTTCTGAAGCTTTCTTT.

The chain joins TRBV21-1 to TRBJ1-5; the table assigns TRBD1, which was not confirmed against the DNA. TRBV21-1 has pseudogene status. There are 14 residues in the CDR3. The CDR3 reads CASSKTGICQPQHF. The CDR3 DNA reads TGTGCCAGCAGCAAGACAGGGATCTGTCAGCCCCAGCATTTT.

The gene calls are TRBV19 and TRBJ1-5; TRBD1 is a possible D gene (5 bases). Germline values: CDR1 LNHDA, CDR2 SQIVND (reference sequence). V lost 7 bases and J 1 base, leaving 14 bases between the germline ends. The CDR3 runs to 15 residues. Written as DNA, the CDR3 is TGTGCCAGTAAGTATGGGGCCGACAGCAATCAGCCCCAGCATTTT. Protein product: CASKYGADSNQPQHF.

This rearrangement joins TRBV5-1 to TRBJ2-1, with TRBD1 identical over 11 bases. CDR1 is SGHRS and CDR2 is YFSETQ in the germline V gene. The trim removed 5 bases at V and 6 bases at J, leaving 7 bases unmatched. The CDR3 sequence is 15 residues long. The CDR3 DNA is TGCGCCAGCAGGATGGGGACAGGGGGGACCAATGAGCAGTTCTTC. Protein sequence: CASRMGTGGTNEQFF.

This clone was seen only once. The rearrangement links TRBV3-1 (or the pseudogene TRBV3-2) to TRBJ1-2; D gene uncertain. The CDR3 has 12 residues. Trimming pared 1 base from V and 5 bases from J, leaving 5 bases between. The germline CDR1 and CDR2 sequences are LGHDT and YNNKEL (reference sequence). The CDR3: CASSQVLYGYTF. CDR3 DNA: TGTGCCAGCAGCCAAGTCTTGTATGGCTACACCTTC.

This chain uses TRBV18 with TRBJ2-7; 8 bases match TRBD1. V lost 2 bases to trimming and J lost 2 bases; unmatched junction nucleotides: 5. The CDR3 sequence is 15 residues long. Germline V gene lookup returns CDR1 KGHSH and CDR2 LQKENI. The chain's CDR3 is CASSPTGTGTYEQYF. Here the CDR3 DNA reads TGTGCCAGCTCACCAACCGGGACAGGAACCTACGAGCAGTACTTC.

The chain is built from TRBV7-6 and TRBJ2-5; TRBD2 is a possible D gene (5 bases). This CDR3 is built from 14 residues. V lost 5 bases to trimming and J lost 4 bases, with 14 bases between them. Germline CDR1 is SGHVS and CDR2 is FNYEAQ. For the CDR3, the DNA is TGTGCCAGCAGCACCCAAACCGGGGTAGAGACCCAGTACTTC. Amino acids: CASSTQTGVETQYF.

This chain uses TRBV7-5 with TRBJ1-1; the DNA was not used to check the table's D call, TRBD1. TRBV7-5 is a pseudogene. This CDR3 region has 17 residues. The CDR3 loop reads CVRSQEDNRGPDTEAFF. In DNA, the CDR3 is TGTGTCAGAAGCCAAGAGGATAACAGGGGGCCAGACACTGAAGCTTTCTTT.

J is TRBJ1-4 and V is TRBV5-1; the D is unclear. In germline, CDR1 is SGHRS, CDR2 YFSETQ. The CDR3 is 15 amino acids. V lost 4 bases to trimming and J lost 0 bases, with 10 bases between them. The CDR3 region is CASSHELSTNEKLFF. The CDR3 nucleotides are TGCGCCAGCAGCCACGAGTTGTCAACTAATGAAAAACTGTTTTTT.

V usage is TRBV11-2 and J usage is TRBJ2-5; 11 nucleotides match TRBD2. This CDR3 contains 15 residues. Germline V gives CDR1 SGHAT, CDR2 FQNNGV. The trim removed 3 bases at V and 2 bases at J, leaving 2 bases unmatched. CDR3 sequence reads: CASSLTSGVQETQYF. The CDR3 DNA reads as TGTGCCAGCAGCTTGACTAGCGGGGTGCAAGAGACCCAGTACTTC. The full variable domain, completed using reference TRBV11-2 and TRBJ2-5, is EAGVAQSPRYKIIEKRQSVAFWCNPISGHATLYWYQQILGQGPKLLIQFQNNGVVDDSQLPKDRFSAERLKGVDSTLKIQPAKLEDSAVYLCASSLTSGVQETQYFGPGTRLLVL.

The V gene is TRBV29-1, the J gene TRBJ2-2, with 8 bases fitting TRBD2. CDR3 size: 13 residues. CDR1 SQVTM and CDR2 ANQGSEA come from the germline V gene. The ends lost 7 bases at V and 4 bases at J; junction bases unmatched: 5. CDR3 DNA sequence: TGCAGCGGAGTAGCGGGAACCACCGGGGAGCTGTTTTTT. This encodes CSGVAGTTGELFF.

Here the CDR3 reads CASSLLAGAGELFF. In DNA, the CDR3 is TGTGCCAGTAGTCTCCTAGCGGGGGCCGGGGAGCTGTTTTTT. The chain joins TRBV19 to TRBJ2-2, with 10 bases fitting TRBD2. The germline gives CDR1 LNHDA, CDR2 SQIVND (reference sequence). The CDR3 totals 14 residues. With V trimmed by 5 bases and J by 6 bases, 3 bases remained unmatched. Complete variable domain (other parts from reference TRBV19 and TRBJ2-2): DGGITQSPKYLFRKEGQNVTLSCEQNLNHDAMYWYRQDPGQGLRLIYYSQIVNDFQKGDIAEGYSVSREKKESFPLTVTSAQKNPTAFYLCASSLLAGAGELFFGEGSRLTVL.

V and J are TRBV7-6 and TRBJ2-2; D remains ambiguous. The V end lost 1 base, the J end lost 5 bases, and 8 bases lay between the germline ends. Germline-derived CDR1 and CDR2 are SGHVS and FNYEAQ. The CDR3 has 14 residues. The CDR3 loop is CASSLEGRTGELFF. CDR3 DNA: TGTGCCAGCAGCTTAGAGGGTCGGACCGGGGAGCTGTTTTTT.

For the CDR3, the DNA is TGTGCCAGCCGAGCAGGGGGCTCTGGGGCCAACGTCCTGACTTTC. This codes for CASRAGGSGANVLTF. The chain joins TRBV6-5 to TRBJ2-6; 7 bases are shared with TRBD1. V shed 8 bases, J shed 0 bases, and the junction held 4 bases outside the gene matches. The CDR3 contains 15 residues. Germline assignment: CDR1 MNHEY and CDR2 SVGAGI.

The V call is TRBV20-1, the J call TRBJ2-5; a weak D match, TRBD1 (6 bases). Germline V gives CDR1 DFQATT, CDR2 SNEGSKA (reference sequence). V was pared by 3 bases and J by 2 bases, with 10 bases between. CDR3 length: 13 amino acids. The chain's CDR3 is CSASPQGQETQYF. DNA of the CDR3: TGCAGTGCTAGTCCCCAGGGGCAAGAGACCCAGTACTTC.

The chain combines TRBV19 with TRBJ1-1, with 9 bases fitting TRBD1. Losses at the gene ends were 7 bases for V and 1 base for J; bases not matched to a gene: 4. This CDR3 is built from 14 residues. Germline V gives CDR1 LNHDA, CDR2 SQIVND (reference sequence). Here the CDR3 reads CASTSTGGNTEAFF. The CDR3 DNA reads TGTGCCAGTACTTCGACAGGGGGGAACACTGAAGCTTTCTTT.

V and J are TRBV5-4 and TRBJ1-6; D uncertain. The CDR3 is 17 amino acids. V was cut by 0 bases and J by 7 bases, with 17 bases left in between. Germline V gives CDR1 SGHNT, CDR2 YYREEE (reference sequence). CDR3 region: CASSLDSLSRANSPLHF. In DNA form, the CDR3 reads TGTGCCAGCAGCTTGGACTCTTTGTCGAGGGCGAATTCACCCCTCCACTTT. Full variable domain (missing parts from reference TRBV5-4 and TRBJ1-6): ETGVTQSPTHLIKTRGQQVTLRCSSQSGHNTVSWYQQALGQGPQFIFQYYREEENGRGNFPPRFSGLQFPNYSSELNVNALELDDSALYLCASSLDSLSRANSPLHFGNGTRLTVT.

The CDR3 DNA sequence: TGTGCCAGCACGCGGGCGGGGTCCTTGAACAATGAGCAGTTCTTC. This sequence encodes CASTRAGSLNNEQFF. The gene calls are TRBV2 and TRBJ2-1; D may be TRBD2 (6 bases). The ends were cut back, 7 bases at V and 5 bases at J, with 18 bases in the middle. Germline V CDR1 and CDR2: SNHLY, FYNNEI. The CDR3 spans 15 residues.

The J gene is TRBJ1-2, the V gene TRBV18, with D uncertain. The CDR3 spans 14 residues. Germline assignment: CDR1 KGHSH and CDR2 LQKENI. V lost 2 bases and J 8 bases, leaving 15 bases between the germline ends. The CDR3 sequence: CASSPIRLSRGYTF. Here the CDR3 DNA reads TGTGCCAGCTCACCAATCCGGCTTAGTCGGGGCTACACCTTC.

The chain employs TRBV21-1 and TRBJ1-5; the D call of TRBD1 is as the table states it, not checked on the DNA. TRBV21-1 is marked as a pseudogene. The CDR3 extends over 15 amino acids. The CDR3 DNA reads as TGTGCCACCCGTTTTCAACAACAGGGAAATCAGCCCCAGCATTTT. It is translated as CATRFQQQGNQPQHF.

V and J are TRBV4-2 and TRBJ2-2; 10 nucleotides match TRBD1. The ends lost 0 bases at V and 5 bases at J; junction bases unmatched: 6. The CDR3 extends over 17 amino acids. The germline V gene has CDR1 LGHNA and CDR2 YNFKEQ. CDR3 residues: CASSQEQTGGATGELFF. DNA of the CDR3: TGTGCCAGCAGCCAAGAGCAGACAGGGGGCGCGACCGGGGAGCTGTTTTTT.

This rearrangement joins TRBV6-5 to TRBJ1-6; D perhaps matches TRBD1 (6 bases). CDR3 length: 15 residues. Germline CDR1 reads MNHEY; CDR2 reads SVGAGI. V lost 11 bases and J 0 bases, leaving 14 bases between the germline ends. The DNA for the CDR3 is TGTGCCGCGAACAGGGTGAGCTCCTATAATTCACCCCTCCACTTT. Translated: CAANRVSSYNSPLHF.

A few counts support this clone. V and J are TRBV6-7 and TRBJ1-2; D possibly corresponds to TRBD1 (5 bases). TRBV6-7 is annotated as an ORF whose role is uncertain. The CDR3 is made up of 13 amino acids. V dropped 8 bases and J dropped 7 bases, with 17 bases sitting between them. Written as DNA, the CDR3 is TGTGCCAGCCGGGGCCGGGAGGTAAGTGGCTACACCTTC. Its translation is CASRGREVSGYTF.

CDR3 region: CSVEGGREQYF. The CDR3 region has the DNA TGCAGCGTTGAGGGGGGGCGCGAGCAGTACTTC. The chain uses TRBV29-1 and TRBJ2-7, with D maybe TRBD2 (7 bases). The length of the CDR3 is 11 residues. Deletions cut 3 bases from V and 6 bases from J, with 9 bases between. Germline CDR1 reads SQVTM; CDR2 reads ANQGSEA.

The V and J genes are TRBV28 and TRBJ2-5; 12 bases agree with TRBD1. The CDR3 totals 16 residues. The J segment lost 6 bases and the V segment lost 1 base, leaving 6 bases of the junction unmatched. Germline-derived CDR1 and CDR2 are MDHEN and SYDVKM. DNA for the CDR3: TGTGCCAGCAGTTTATTAGGGACAGGGGGCGCGCAGACCCAGTACTTC. Amino acids: CASSLLGTGGAQTQYF.

The chain is built from TRBV7-9 and TRBJ1-2; 9 bases align to TRBD1. Germline CDR1 and CDR2: SEHNR and FQNEAQ (reference sequence). Germline trimming cut 5 bases from V and 7 bases from J; bases unmatched to any gene: 11. The CDR3 contains 15 residues. The CDR3 coding sequence is TGTGCCAGCAGCCCAAGTGGACAGGGGATTTCTGGCTACACCTTC. This gives the protein CASSPSGQGISGYTF.

This chain connects TRBV30 to TRBJ2-7; TRBD2 might be the D (6 bases). Deletions cut 7 bases from V and 5 bases from J, with 15 bases between. CDR3 length equals 12 residues. Germline-derived CDR1 and CDR2 are GTSNPN and SVGIG (reference sequence). The CDR3 DNA reads as TGTGCCTCGACCGGGACTCGGAACGAGCAGTACTTC. Its translation: CASTGTRNEQYF. Together with reference TRBV30 and TRBJ2-7, the CDR3 gives the full variable domain: SQTIHQWPATLVQPVGSPLSLECTVEGTSNPNLYWYRQAAGRGLQLLFYSVGIGQISSEVPQNLSASRPQDRQFILSSKKLLLSDSGFYLCASTGTRNEQYFGPGTRLTVT.

This clone has ten or more counts. The chain joins TRBV19 to TRBJ1-1; D not resolved. V lost 3 bases, J lost 0 bases, and 5 bases lay in between. The germline CDR1 and CDR2 sequences are LNHDA and SQIVND (reference sequence). The CDR3 extends over 13 amino acids. The CDR3, as DNA: TGTGCCAGTAGTATGACACTGAACACTGAAGCTTTCTTT. Amino acid sequence: CASSMTLNTEAFF.